These T cell receptor beta chains were read from a single sample in a study of blood T cell repertoires in COVID-19. The protocol was immunoSEQ multiplex PCR, while the TCRdb copy is restricted to in-frame clones and leaves out a portion. This table holds a few hundred thousand clones, about 90% found once. Source material: PBMCs or T cells enriched from blood (not recorded which). All receptors come from a woman between 45 and 65 years old who had been exposed to COVID-19. Each CDR3 is given with its conserved first and last residue. The order of the fields is D gene, J gene, V gene, clone size, CDR3 length, CDR3 protein, CDR3 DNA. D genes are given only for firm matches. Rows give clone size only sometimes, using once, few, many, or a class for an expanded clone.

D gene: .
J gene: TRBJ2-5
V gene: TRBV4-2
clone size: .
CDR3 length: 17
CDR3 protein: CASSQAPKGLGKETQYF
CDR3 DNA: TGTGCCAGCAGCCAAGCCCCGAAAGGACTTGGGAAAGAGACCCAGTACTTC

D gene: TRBD1
J gene: TRBJ1-2
V gene: TRBV7-2
clone size: .
CDR3 length: 15
CDR3 protein: CASRKLTGGNYGYTF
CDR3 DNA: TGTGCCAGCAGAAAACTTACAGGGGGCAACTATGGCTACACCTTC

D gene: TRBD1
J gene: TRBJ1-1
V gene: TRBV4-1
clone size: once
CDR3 length: 13
CDR3 protein: CASSRRTGEEAFF
CDR3 DNA: TGCGCCAGCAGCCGCCGCACAGGGGAGGAAGCTTTCTTT

D gene: .
J gene: TRBJ1-1
V gene: TRBV5-1
clone size: .
CDR3 length: 13
CDR3 protein: CASSLGGSTEAFF
CDR3 DNA: TGCGCCAGCAGCCTTGGAGGGAGCACTGAAGCTTTCTTT

D gene: TRBD2
J gene: TRBJ2-3
V gene: TRBV2
clone size: .
CDR3 length: 14
CDR3 protein: CASRSGEITDTQYF
CDR3 DNA: TGTGCCAGCAGAAGCGGGGAAATCACAGATACGCAGTATTTT

D gene: .
J gene: TRBJ2-5
V gene: TRBV7-2
clone size: .
CDR3 length: 15
CDR3 protein: CASSLAGATTGTQYF
CDR3 DNA: TGTGCCAGCAGCTTAGCGGGGGCCACGACCGGGACCCAGTACTTC

D gene: .
J gene: TRBJ2-7
V gene: TRBV7-2
clone size: .
CDR3 length: 16
CDR3 protein: CASSLAPGHDSYEQYF
CDR3 DNA: TGTGCCAGCAGCTTAGCGCCGGGACATGACTCCTACGAGCAGTACTTC

D gene: TRBD2
J gene: TRBJ2-1
V gene: TRBV4-1
clone size: .
CDR3 length: 14
CDR3 protein: CASSQYGGGDEQFF
CDR3 DNA: TGCGCCAGCAGCCAATACGGGGGGGGCGATGAGCAGTTCTTC

D gene: .
J gene: TRBJ1-3
V gene: TRBV3-1/TRBV3-2
clone size: .
CDR3 length: 15
CDR3 protein: CASSQDLAAGNTIYF
CDR3 DNA: TGTGCCAGCAGCCAAGATTTGGCAGCTGGAAACACCATATATTTT

D gene: TRBD2
J gene: TRBJ2-6
V gene: TRBV5-4
clone size: .
CDR3 length: 17
CDR3 protein: CASSWGGTVGGANVLTF
CDR3 DNA: TGTGCCAGCAGCTGGGGGGGGACGGTTGGTGGGGCCAACGTCCTGACTTTC

D gene: .
J gene: TRBJ2-7
V gene: TRBV5-1
clone size: once
CDR3 length: 17
CDR3 protein: CASSLAEPGPRTYEQYF
CDR3 DNA: TGCGCCAGCAGCTTAGCGGAGCCGGGCCCACGCACCTACGAGCAGTACTTC

D gene: .
J gene: TRBJ2-1
V gene: TRBV11-2
clone size: .
CDR3 length: 13
CDR3 protein: CASSLESGDEQFF
CDR3 DNA: TGTGCCAGCAGCTTAGAGTCCGGTGATGAGCAGTTCTTC

D gene: TRBD1
J gene: TRBJ1-1
V gene: TRBV30
clone size: .
CDR3 length: 13
CDR3 protein: CAWSGRDRGKAFF
CDR3 DNA: TGTGCCTGGAGTGGCCGGGACAGGGGGAAAGCTTTCTTT

D gene: TRBD1
J gene: TRBJ2-5
V gene: TRBV30
clone size: .
CDR3 length: 14
CDR3 protein: CAWSPAGGIETQYF
CDR3 DNA: TGTGCCTGGAGTCCGGCAGGGGGAATAGAGACCCAGTACTTC

D gene: TRBD1
J gene: TRBJ1-4
V gene: TRBV5-1
clone size: .
CDR3 length: 15
CDR3 protein: CASSLVQGESEKLFF
CDR3 DNA: TGCGCCAGCAGCTTGGTGCAGGGGGAGAGTGAAAAACTGTTTTTT

D gene: TRBD1
J gene: TRBJ2-7
V gene: TRBV27
clone size: once
CDR3 length: 14
CDR3 protein: CASSLGQGAYEQYF
CDR3 DNA: TGTGCCAGCAGTCTGGGACAGGGCGCCTACGAGCAGTACTTC

D gene: TRBD1
J gene: TRBJ2-7
V gene: TRBV2
clone size: .
CDR3 length: 14
CDR3 protein: CASIRDRGYHEQYF
CDR3 DNA: TGTGCCAGCATCCGGGACAGGGGTTACCACGAGCAGTACTTC

D gene: TRBD1
J gene: TRBJ1-5
V gene: TRBV28
clone size: .
CDR3 length: 14
CDR3 protein: CASSTGDRNQPQHF
CDR3 DNA: TGTGCCAGCAGTACAGGGGATAGGAATCAGCCCCAGCATTTT

D gene: .
J gene: TRBJ1-1
V gene: TRBV11-2
clone size: .
CDR3 length: 16
CDR3 protein: CASSPLQEARNTEAFF
CDR3 DNA: TGTGCCAGCAGCCCCCTCCAGGAGGCCCGGAACACTGAAGCTTTCTTT

D gene: .
J gene: TRBJ1-6
V gene: TRBV18
clone size: .
CDR3 length: 13
CDR3 protein: CASSPGSNSPLHF
CDR3 DNA: TGTGCCAGCTCACCAGGGAGTAATTCACCCCTCCACTTT

D gene: .
J gene: TRBJ2-7
V gene: TRBV3-1/TRBV3-2
clone size: .
CDR3 length: 11
CDR3 protein: CASSHTGEQYF
CDR3 DNA: TGTGCCAGCAGCCACACAGGGGAGCAGTACTTC

D gene: .
J gene: TRBJ1-6
V gene: TRBV7-9
clone size: .
CDR3 length: 15
CDR3 protein: CASSPHDTNNSPLHF
CDR3 DNA: TGTGCCAGCAGCCCGCATGACACAAATAATTCACCCCTCCACTTT

D gene: .
J gene: TRBJ1-1
V gene: TRBV19
clone size: .
CDR3 length: 15
CDR3 protein: CASSIIAGLNTEAFF
CDR3 DNA: TGTGCCAGTAGTATAATCGCAGGCTTGAACACTGAAGCTTTCTTT

D gene: .
J gene: TRBJ2-3
V gene: TRBV2
clone size: .
CDR3 length: 15
CDR3 protein: CASSEEASHTDTQYF
CDR3 DNA: TGTGCCAGCAGTGAGGAAGCGTCGCACACAGATACGCAGTATTTT